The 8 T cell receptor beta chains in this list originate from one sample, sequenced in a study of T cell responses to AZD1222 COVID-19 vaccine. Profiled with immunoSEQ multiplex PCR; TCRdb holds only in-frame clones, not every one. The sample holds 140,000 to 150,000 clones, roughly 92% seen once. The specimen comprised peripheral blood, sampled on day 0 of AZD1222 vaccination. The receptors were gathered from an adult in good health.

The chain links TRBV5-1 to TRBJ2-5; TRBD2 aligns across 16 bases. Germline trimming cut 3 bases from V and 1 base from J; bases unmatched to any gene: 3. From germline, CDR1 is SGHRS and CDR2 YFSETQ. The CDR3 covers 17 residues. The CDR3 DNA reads TGCGCCAGCAGCTCGGGACTAGCGGGAGGGATCCAAGAGACCCAGTACTTC. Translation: CASSSGLAGGIQETQYF. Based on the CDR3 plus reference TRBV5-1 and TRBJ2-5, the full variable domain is KAGVTQTPRYLIKTRGQQVTLSCSPISGHRSVSWYQQTPGQGLQFLFEYFSETQRNKGNFPGRFSGRQFSNSRSEMNVSTLELGDSALYLCASSSGLAGGIQETQYFGPGTRLLVL.

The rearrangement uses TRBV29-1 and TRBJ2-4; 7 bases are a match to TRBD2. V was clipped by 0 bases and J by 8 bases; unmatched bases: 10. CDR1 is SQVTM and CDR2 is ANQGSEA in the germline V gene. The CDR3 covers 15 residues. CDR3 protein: CSVEELGGHGYIQYF. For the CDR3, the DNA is TGCAGCGTTGAAGAGTTGGGAGGGCACGGCTACATTCAGTACTTC.

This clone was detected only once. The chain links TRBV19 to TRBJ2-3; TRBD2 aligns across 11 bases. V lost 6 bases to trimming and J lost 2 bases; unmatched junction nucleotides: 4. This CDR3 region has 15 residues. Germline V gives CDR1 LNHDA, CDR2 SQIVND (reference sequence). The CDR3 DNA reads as TGTGCCAGTAGGCGACTAGCGGGAAACACAGATACGCAGTATTTT. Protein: CASRRLAGNTDTQYF.

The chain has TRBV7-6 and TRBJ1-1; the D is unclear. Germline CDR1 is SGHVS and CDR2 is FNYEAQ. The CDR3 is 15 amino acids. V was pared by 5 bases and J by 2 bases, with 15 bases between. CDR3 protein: CASSPTTSVNTEAFF. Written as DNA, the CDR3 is TGTGCCAGCAGCCCGACCACCTCAGTCAACACTGAAGCTTTCTTT.

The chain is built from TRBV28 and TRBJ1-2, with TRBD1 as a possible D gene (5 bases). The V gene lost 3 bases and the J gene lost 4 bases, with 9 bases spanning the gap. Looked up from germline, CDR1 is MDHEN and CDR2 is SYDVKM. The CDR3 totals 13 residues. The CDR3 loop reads CASSLGRVYGYTF. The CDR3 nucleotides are TGTGCCAGCAGTTTGGGACGAGTCTATGGCTACACCTTC.

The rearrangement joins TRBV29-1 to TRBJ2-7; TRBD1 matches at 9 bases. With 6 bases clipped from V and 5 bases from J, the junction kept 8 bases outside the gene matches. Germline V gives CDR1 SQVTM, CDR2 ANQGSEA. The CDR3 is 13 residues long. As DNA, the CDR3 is TGCAGCGTCACGACAGGGGGGCTCAACGAGCAGTACTTC. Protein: CSVTTGGLNEQYF.

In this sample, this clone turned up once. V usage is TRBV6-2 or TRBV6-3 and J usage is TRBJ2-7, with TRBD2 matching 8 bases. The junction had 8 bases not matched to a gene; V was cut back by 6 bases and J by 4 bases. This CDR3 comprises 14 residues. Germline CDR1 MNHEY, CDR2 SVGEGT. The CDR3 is CASSQTSVAYEQYF. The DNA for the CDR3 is TGTGCCAGCAGCCAGACTAGCGTTGCGTACGAGCAGTACTTC.

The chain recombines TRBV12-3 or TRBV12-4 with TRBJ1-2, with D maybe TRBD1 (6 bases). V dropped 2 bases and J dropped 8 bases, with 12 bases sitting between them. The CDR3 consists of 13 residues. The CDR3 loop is CASSLQGRGGYTF. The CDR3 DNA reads TGTGCCAGCAGTTTACAGGGGAGAGGCGGCTACACCTTC.